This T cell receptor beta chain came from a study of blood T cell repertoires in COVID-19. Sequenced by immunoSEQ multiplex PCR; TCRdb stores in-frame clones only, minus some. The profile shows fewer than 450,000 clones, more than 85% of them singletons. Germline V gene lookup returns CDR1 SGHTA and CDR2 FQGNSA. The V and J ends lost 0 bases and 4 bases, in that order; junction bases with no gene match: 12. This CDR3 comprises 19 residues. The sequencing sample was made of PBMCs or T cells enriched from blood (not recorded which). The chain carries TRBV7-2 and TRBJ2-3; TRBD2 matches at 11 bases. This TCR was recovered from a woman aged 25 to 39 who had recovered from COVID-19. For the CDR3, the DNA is TGTGCCAGCAGCTTAGCAGTACTAGCGGGGGCCCACCTAGCAGATACGCAGTATTTT. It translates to CASSLAVLAGAHLADTQYF.